These 8 T cell receptor beta chains came from one sample sequenced in a study of CD8 T cells in ankylosing spondylitis. From the 5' RACE reads, TCRdb called clonotypes with MiXCR, one entry per CDR3 protein. The sample yields around 300,000 distinct CDR3 sequences, under 25% seen once. What was sequenced was blood, either unsorted or a sorted T cell fraction (not recorded which). Receptors were obtained from a female donor with ankylosing spondylitis or in good health (not recorded which).

This clonotype turned up a few times. A much larger clonotype is one base distant, so this may be a read error. This chain uses TRBV29-1 with TRBJ2-3, with TRBD1 as a possible D gene (5 bases). The CDR3 contains 12 residues. Germline V CDR1 and CDR2: SQVTM, ANQGSEA. Trimming shortened V by 7 bases and J by 2 bases, and 10 bases separated the two germline ends. The CDR3 DNA reads as TGCAGCGCTACCAGGGACACAGATACGCAGTATTTT. It translates to CSATRDTDTQYF.

J is TRBJ2-3 and V is TRBV4-3; 8 bases line up with TRBD2. V lost 1 base and J lost 0; bases outside the gene matches: 3. Germline V lookup: CDR1 LGHNA, CDR2 YSLEER. There are 16 residues in the CDR3. CDR3 sequence (DNA): TGCGCCAGCAGCCAAGGGCCTAGCGGGAGCACAGATACGCAGTATTTT. This codes for CASSQGPSGSTDTQYF.

The chain recombines TRBV6-7 with TRBJ2-7, with 9 bases matching TRBD1. TRBV6-7 is reported as an ORF; its role is uncertain. This CDR3 spans 20 amino acids. J lost 3 bases, V lost 2 bases, and 20 bases had no gene match. The CDR3, as DNA: TGTGCCAGCAGTTACCCAGGGACAGGGCCAACATTCCCTCCACTCTACGAGCAGTACTTC. It encodes CASSYPGTGPTFPPLYEQYF.

Only a few counts were recorded for this clonotype. The V and J genes are TRBV20-1 and TRBJ2-1; D is possibly TRBD1 (6 bases). V lost 3 bases and J lost 6, with 12 bases in between. The CDR3 is made up of 13 amino acids. From germline, CDR1 is DFQATT and CDR2 SNEGSKA (reference sequence). CDR3 in DNA: TGCAGTGCTAGTCTGGACAGACCCAATGAGCAGTTCTTC. Protein sequence: CSASLDRPNEQFF.

This clonotype was recorded a few times. V and J are TRBV28 and TRBJ2-5; 8 bases match TRBD1. V was clipped by 4 bases and J by 5 bases; unmatched bases: 12. CDR1 is MDHEN and CDR2 is SYDVKM in the germline V gene. This CDR3 spans 16 amino acids. The CDR3 sequence is CASSSSRTGNLETQYF. The CDR3 bases are TGTGCCAGCAGTTCCTCTCGGACAGGGAATTTGGAGACCCAGTACTTC.

This clonotype was counted between two and nine times. The chain has TRBV19 and TRBJ2-4; weak D call: TRBD1 (5 bases). Germline V gives CDR1 LNHDA, CDR2 SQIVND (reference sequence). This CDR3 has 12 amino acids. V was trimmed by 7 bases and J by 9 bases, leaving 13 bases between them. The CDR3 sequence: CASTENTGIQYF. In DNA, the CDR3 is TGTGCCAGTACGGAAAATACAGGCATTCAGTACTTC. Looking up the rest from reference TRBV19 and TRBJ2-4 gives the full variable domain: DGGITQSPKYLFRKEGQNVTLSCEQNLNHDAMYWYRQDPGQGLRLIYYSQIVNDFQKGDIAEGYSVSREKKESFPLTVTSAQKNPTAFYLCASTENTGIQYFGAGTRLSVL.

This clonotype was recorded at least ten times. The gene calls are TRBV6-2 or TRBV6-3 and TRBJ1-5, with 8 bases identical to TRBD1. This CDR3 has 14 residues. V lost 6 bases, J lost 3 bases, and 4 bases stayed unmatched. Germline assignment: CDR1 MNHEY and CDR2 SVGEGT. CDR3 DNA sequence: TGTGCCAGCAGACGGACAGGGAACAATCAGCCCCAGCATTTT. This codes for CASRRTGNNQPQHF.

In this sample, this clonotype turned up a few times. This chain uses TRBV5-1 with TRBJ2-1, with TRBD1 as a possible D gene (6 bases). Trimming cost V 4 bases and J 5 bases, with 10 bases left between them. Germline CDR1 SGHRS, CDR2 YFSETQ. CDR3 size: 13 residues. This CDR3 is CASSPGQNNEQFF. In DNA form, the CDR3 reads TGCGCCAGCAGCCCCGGACAGAACAATGAGCAGTTCTTC.